This entry features one T cell receptor beta chain sequence. This entry comes from a study of blood T cell repertoires in COVID-19. The overall study: Italy, Spain and the United States were the sources of the convalescent and acute COVID-19 samples. In each case, the material was cDNA or gDNA derived from T cells, B-cell-depleted T cells, or PBMCs.

The CDR3 runs to 15 residues. Trimming left V 2 bases short and J 4 bases short, with 15 bases between. Germline V gives CDR1 GTSNPN, CDR2 SVGIG (reference sequence). In the authors' workflow: Reference gene primer amplification yielded estimated nucleated cell counts. Clones were read by immunoSEQ multiplex PCR, and TCRdb kept only the in-frame ones, dropping some. V, J and clone size reflect that table, while D and trimming were determined from the DNA. The data show roughly 200,000 clones, with 80% to 90% seen just once and approximately 1.5% held by the top ten. This sequence originates from a man aged 18 to 30 with active or convalescent COVID-19. Sequencing input: peripheral blood. V and J are TRBV30 and TRBJ2-1, with D unclear. The CDR3: CAWSPTPSLYNEQFF. The CDR3 bases are TGTGCCTGGAGTCCTACCCCTTCACTATACAATGAGCAGTTCTTC.